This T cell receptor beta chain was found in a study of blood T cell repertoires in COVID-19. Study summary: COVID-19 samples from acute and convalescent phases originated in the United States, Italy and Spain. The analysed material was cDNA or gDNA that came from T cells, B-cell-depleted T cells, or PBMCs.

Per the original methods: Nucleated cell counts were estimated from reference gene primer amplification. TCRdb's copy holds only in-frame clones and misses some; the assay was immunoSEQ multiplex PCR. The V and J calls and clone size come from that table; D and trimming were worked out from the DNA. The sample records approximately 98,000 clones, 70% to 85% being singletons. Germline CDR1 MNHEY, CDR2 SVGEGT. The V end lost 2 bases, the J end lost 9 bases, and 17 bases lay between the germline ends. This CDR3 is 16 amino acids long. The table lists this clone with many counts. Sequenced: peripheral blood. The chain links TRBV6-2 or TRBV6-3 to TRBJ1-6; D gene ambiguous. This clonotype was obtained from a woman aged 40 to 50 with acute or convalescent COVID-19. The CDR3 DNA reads TGTGCCAGCAGTTACATCAGTTTGGGCCTAATTTCACCCCTCCACTTT. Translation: CASSYISLGLISPLHF.